The present entry profiles one T cell receptor beta chain with its context. Its antigen is unknown. This entry comes from a study of CD8+ T cells in alopecia areata. In the study overall: Patients took tofacitinib for 6 to 18 months, followed by 6 drug-free months. Scoring of severity for treated patients was based on percentage of affected scalp area. Overall study findings and caveats: For lesional scalp, especially alopecia totalis/universalis, clonality was higher than in normal scalp.

Reverse transcribed after extraction, RNA yielded cDNA as the sequencing template. Only in-frame clones appear in the TCRdb table, and some are missing; sequencing was by immunoSEQ multiplex PCR. The repertoire includes roughly 190,000 clones, 64% of them detected once, and approximately 1.4% sits in the top ten. Losses at the gene ends were 5 bases for V and 4 bases for J; bases not matched to a gene: 9. Per germline, CDR1 SGHAT and CDR2 FQNNGV. There are 15 residues in the CDR3. Treatment here: oral pan-JAK inhibitor, 5-10 mg twice daily. This sample comprised CD4+ T cells sorted from blood, obtained around week 50, from a patient treated with tofacitinib. This receptor was identified in a human donor with alopecia areata. This sequence joins TRBV11-2 and TRBJ2-3, with TRBD1 identical over 7 bases. DNA for the CDR3: TGTGCCAGCAGCGTCAACAGGGGTGGGGCAGATACGCAGTATTTT. Residues: CASSVNRGGADTQYF.